A selection of T cell receptor beta chains follows, all from one sample in a study of blood T cell repertoires in COVID-19. Data came from immunoSEQ multiplex PCR; TCRdb stores just in-frame clones and leaves some out. The sample consists of around 320,000 clones, 90% to 95% of them appearing once. Source material: PBMCs or T cells enriched from blood (not recorded which). All receptors come from a woman aged 25 to 39 who had been exposed to COVID-19. The CDR3 runs from the conserved cysteine through the conserved F or W. The size entry is marked missing in some rows and otherwise reads once, few, many or a size class.

v_gene	j_gene	abundance	CDR3aa
TRBV7-8	TRBJ2-2	NA	CASSWRRVAGELFF
TRBV2	TRBJ2-1	once	CASRAGPQEASGGRDEQFF
TRBV14	TRBJ1-1	once	CASSQEGRRAFF
TRBV7-3	TRBJ1-1	NA	CASSLGQGNTEAFF
TRBV6-6	TRBJ1-2	NA	CASSYVTGTNYGYTF
TRBV27	TRBJ2-7	NA	CASSPGQGRYEQYF
TRBV4-3	TRBJ1-5	NA	CASSQDAGEQPQHF
TRBV6-5	TRBJ2-1	NA	CALQRGAGGNEQFF
TRBV5-1	TRBJ2-7	once	CASSWGTGSSYEQYF
TRBV5-1	TRBJ1-2	NA	CASSLAADYGYTF
TRBV29-1	TRBJ1-3	NA	CSVLYSGNTIYF
TRBV10-3	TRBJ2-5	NA	CAISSSGGQETQYF
TRBV2	TRBJ1-4	NA	CASSEDLPEGEKLFF
TRBV3-1/TRBV3-2	TRBJ2-7	NA	CASSRGVSSYEQYF